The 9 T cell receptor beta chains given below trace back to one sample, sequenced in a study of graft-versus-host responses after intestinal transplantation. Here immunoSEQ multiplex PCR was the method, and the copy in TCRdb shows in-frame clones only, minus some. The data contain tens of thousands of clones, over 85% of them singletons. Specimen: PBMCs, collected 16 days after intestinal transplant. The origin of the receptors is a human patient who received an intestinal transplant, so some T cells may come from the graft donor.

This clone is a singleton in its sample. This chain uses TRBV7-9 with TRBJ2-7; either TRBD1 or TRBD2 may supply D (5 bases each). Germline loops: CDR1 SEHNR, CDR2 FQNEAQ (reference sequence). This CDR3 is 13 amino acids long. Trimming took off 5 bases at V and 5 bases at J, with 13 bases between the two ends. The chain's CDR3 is CASSRDDRNEQYF. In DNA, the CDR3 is TGTGCCAGCAGCCGGGACGACAGAAACGAGCAGTACTTC.

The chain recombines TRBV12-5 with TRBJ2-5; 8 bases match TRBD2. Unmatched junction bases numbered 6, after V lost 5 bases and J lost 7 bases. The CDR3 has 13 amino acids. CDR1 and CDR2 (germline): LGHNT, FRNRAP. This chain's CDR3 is CASGPLAGRTQYF. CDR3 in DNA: TGTGCTAGTGGTCCTCTAGCGGGTCGGACCCAGTACTTC.

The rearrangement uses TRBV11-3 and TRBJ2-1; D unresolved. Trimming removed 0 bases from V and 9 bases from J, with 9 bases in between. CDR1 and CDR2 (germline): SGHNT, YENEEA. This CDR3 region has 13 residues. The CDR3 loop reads CASSLDRVGEQFF. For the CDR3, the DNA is TGTGCCAGCAGCTTAGATAGGGTCGGTGAGCAGTTCTTC.

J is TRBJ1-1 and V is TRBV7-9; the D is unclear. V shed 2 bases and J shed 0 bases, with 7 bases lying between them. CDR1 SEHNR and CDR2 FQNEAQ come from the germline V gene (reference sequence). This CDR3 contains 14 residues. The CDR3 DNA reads TGTGCCAGCAGCTTAATAAGGATGAACACTGAAGCTTTCTTT. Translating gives CASSLIRMNTEAFF.

For the CDR3, the DNA is TGTGCCAGCAGGGGTGAAATGACTAGTATCTCTCGGGAGCAGTACTTC. Residues: CASRGEMTSISREQYF. V is TRBV9 and J is TRBJ2-5; maybe TRBD2 (6 bases). The germline CDR1 and CDR2 sequences are SGDLS and YYNGEE. This CDR3 is 16 amino acids long. V was cut by 5 bases and J by 11 bases, with 28 bases left in between.

CDR3 coding DNA: TGTGCCAGCAGCAACGATAGCGGGAGGGCCCCCTACGAGCAGTACTTC. Amino acids: CASSNDSGRAPYEQYF. V usage is TRBV5-6 and J usage is TRBJ2-7, with TRBD2 identical over 11 bases. The CDR3 extends over 16 amino acids. The germline V gene encodes CDR1 SGHDT and CDR2 YYEEEE. After removal of 4 bases from V and 2 bases from J, the junction contained 8 bases not matched to a gene.

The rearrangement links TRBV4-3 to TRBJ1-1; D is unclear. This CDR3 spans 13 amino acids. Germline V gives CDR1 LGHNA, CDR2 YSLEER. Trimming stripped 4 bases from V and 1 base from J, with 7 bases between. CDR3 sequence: CASSLTANTEAFF. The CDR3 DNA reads TGCGCCAGCAGCCTTACAGCGAACACTGAAGCTTTCTTT.

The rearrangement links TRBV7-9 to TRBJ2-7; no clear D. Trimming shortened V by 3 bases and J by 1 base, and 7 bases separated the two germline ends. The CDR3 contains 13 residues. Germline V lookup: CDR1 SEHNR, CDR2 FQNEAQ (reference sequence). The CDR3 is CASSLQESYEQYF. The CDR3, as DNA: TGTGCCAGCAGCTTGCAAGAATCCTACGAGCAGTACTTC.

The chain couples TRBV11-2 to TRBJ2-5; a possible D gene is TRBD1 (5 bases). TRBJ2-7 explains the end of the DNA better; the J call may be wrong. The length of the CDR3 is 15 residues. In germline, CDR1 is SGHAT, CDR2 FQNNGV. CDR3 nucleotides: TGTGCCAGCAGCTTAGGGGGCTATGATCCCTACGAGCAGTACTTC. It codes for CASSLGGYDPYEQYF.